Each of the 15 T cell receptor beta chains below was sequenced from the same sample in a study of blood T cell repertoires in COVID-19. The protocol was immunoSEQ multiplex PCR, while the TCRdb copy is restricted to in-frame clones and leaves out a portion. Altogether some 340,000 clones are present, roughly 87% being singletons, with the ten largest covering approximately 5%. The source material was PBMCs or T cells enriched from blood (not recorded which). Receptor source: a woman in her 50s who had recovered from COVID-19.

The chain uses TRBV27 and TRBJ2-2; D call uncertain. The germline gives CDR1 MNHEY, CDR2 SMNVEV (reference sequence). CDR3 size: 10 residues. Trimming removed 8 bases at V and 12 bases at J, with 10 bases between. In nucleotides, the CDR3 is TGTGCCAGCGGCAGAAAGAAGCTGTTTTTT. Amino acid sequence: CASGRKKLFF.

The chain couples TRBV7-3 to TRBJ1-1; the D is unclear. The CDR3 is 13 amino acids. Trimming left V 5 bases short and J 1 base short, with 8 bases between. Germline V gene lookup returns CDR1 SGHTA and CDR2 FQGTGA. The CDR3 DNA reads as TGTGCCAGCAGCGTCCAGGAGAACACTGAAGCTTTCTTT. It is translated as CASSVQENTEAFF.

The chain employs TRBV2 and TRBJ1-5; D gene uncertain. Germline lookup yields CDR1 SNHLY and CDR2 FYNNEI. The CDR3 runs 13 residues. V was clipped by 4 bases and J by 5 bases, with 9 bases between them. In DNA form, the CDR3 reads TGTGCCAGCAGTGGGCAGGATCATCAGCCCCAGCATTTT. Its protein is CASSGQDHQPQHF.

The rearrangement joins TRBV7-8 to TRBJ2-5; tentatively, D is TRBD2 (6 bases). Germline assignment: CDR1 SGHVS and CDR2 FQNEAQ. There are 13 residues in the CDR3. Trimming removed 2 bases at V and 2 bases at J, with 6 bases between. Here the CDR3 reads CASSLLAQETQYF. The CDR3 DNA reads TGTGCCAGCAGCTTACTAGCGCAAGAGACCCAGTACTTC.

This clone was found a few times. The chain uses TRBV24-1 and TRBJ2-1; TRBD2 might be the D (6 bases). Trimming took 3 bases from V and 5 from J, leaving 13 bases between them. The CDR3 spans 15 residues. Germline CDR1 and CDR2: KGHDR and SFDVKD. The CDR3 sequence: CATSDPPGGNNEQFF. CDR3 DNA sequence: TGTGCCACCAGTGATCCCCCTGGCGGGAACAATGAGCAGTTCTTC.

V is TRBV19 and J is TRBJ1-2, with 9 bases lining up with TRBD1. The trim removed 7 bases at V and 8 bases at J, leaving 5 bases unmatched. CDR1 is LNHDA, CDR2 SQIVND, per germline (reference sequence). The length of the CDR3 is 12 residues. The CDR3 spells CASNTGTGGYTF. The CDR3 nucleotides read TGTGCCAGTAATACCGGGACAGGGGGCTACACCTTC.

In its sample, this clone was seen once. This chain links TRBV5-4 with TRBJ1-2; 7 bases line up with TRBD1. The CDR3 spans 13 residues. With V trimmed by 4 bases and J by 4 bases, 4 bases remained unmatched. Germline CDR1 SGHNT, CDR2 YYREEE (reference sequence). The DNA of the CDR3 is TGTGCCAGCAGCGCGGGACAGATCTATGGCTACACCTTC. It specifies CASSAGQIYGYTF. Full variable domain (missing parts from reference TRBV5-4 and TRBJ1-2): ETGVTQSPTHLIKTRGQQVTLRCSSQSGHNTVSWYQQALGQGPQFIFQYYREEENGRGNFPPRFSGLQFPNYSSELNVNALELDDSALYLCASSAGQIYGYTFGSGTRLTVV.

The rearrangement joins TRBV7-2 to TRBJ2-3; TRBD2 matches at 11 bases. This CDR3 region has 16 residues. Losses at the gene ends were 1 base for V and 3 bases for J; bases not matched to a gene: 3. The germline V gene encodes CDR1 SGHTA and CDR2 FQGNSA. The CDR3 sequence is CASSLVSSGGTDTQYF. In DNA form, the CDR3 reads TGTGCCAGCAGCTTAGTGTCTAGCGGGGGGACAGATACGCAGTATTTT. Using reference TRBV7-2 and TRBJ2-3 for the parts outside the CDR3, the full variable domain is GAGVSQSPSNKVTEKGKDVELRCDPISGHTALYWYRQSLGQGLEFLIYFQGNSAPDKSGLPSDRFSAERTGGSVSTLTIQRTQQEDSAVYLCASSLVSSGGTDTQYFGPGTRLTVL.

A few counts support this clone. The chain uses TRBV12-5 and TRBJ1-1, with D maybe TRBD1 (6 bases). The CDR3 contains 14 residues. Trimming pared 6 bases from V and 1 base from J, leaving 12 bases between. The germline gives CDR1 LGHNT, CDR2 FRNRAP. The CDR3: CASGQDRTNTEAFF. In nucleotides, the CDR3 is TGTGCTAGTGGGCAAGACAGGACGAACACTGAAGCTTTCTTT.

The rearrangement links TRBV18 to TRBJ2-1; a possible D gene is TRBD2 (5 bases). CDR3 size: 13 residues. CDR1 is KGHSH, CDR2 LQKENI, per germline. V dropped 3 bases and J dropped 6 bases, with 9 bases sitting between them. CDR3 nucleotide sequence: TGTGCCAGCTCACCGAGAGGGAGCAATGAGCAGTTCTTC. Amino acid sequence: CASSPRGSNEQFF.

The genes are TRBV9 and TRBJ2-7; D might be TRBD1 (5 bases). Trimming shortened V by 2 bases and J by 3 bases, and 15 bases separated the two germline ends. This CDR3 region has 15 residues. Germline V gene sequence: CDR1 SGDLS, CDR2 YYNGEE. CDR3 sequence: CASSVAPERGYEQYF. In nucleotides, the CDR3 is TGTGCCAGCAGCGTGGCCCCGGAAAGGGGCTACGAGCAGTACTTC.

This chain links TRBV2 with TRBJ1-1, with D perhaps TRBD1 (5 bases). The CDR3 covers 15 residues. Germline values: CDR1 SNHLY, CDR2 FYNNEI. V dropped 1 base and J dropped 3 bases, with 12 bases sitting between them. The CDR3 DNA reads as TGTGCCAGCAGTGAAGGTCGGGGCGGGGACACTGAAGCTTTCTTT. Its protein product is CASSEGRGGDTEAFF.

This rearrangement joins TRBV5-4 to TRBJ2-2; 8 nucleotides align to TRBD2. The germline V gene encodes CDR1 SGHNT and CDR2 YYREEE (reference sequence). This CDR3 has 15 amino acids. The ends lost 3 bases at V and 1 base at J; junction bases unmatched: 2. The CDR3 loop is CASSSGGRNTGELFF. The CDR3 region has the DNA TGTGCCAGCAGCTCGGGGGGGAGGAACACCGGGGAGCTGTTTTTT. Together with reference TRBV5-4 and TRBJ2-2, the CDR3 gives the full variable domain: ETGVTQSPTHLIKTRGQQVTLRCSSQSGHNTVSWYQQALGQGPQFIFQYYREEENGRGNFPPRFSGLQFPNYSSELNVNALELDDSALYLCASSSGGRNTGELFFGEGSRLTVL.

The CDR3 DNA reads TGCGCCAGCAGCCCACTGGGGGCTGCCTACGAGCAGTACTTC. It encodes CASSPLGAAYEQYF. V and J are TRBV5-1 and TRBJ2-7; possibly TRBD1 for D (6 bases). CDR1 is SGHRS and CDR2 is YFSETQ in the germline V gene. V was shortened by 4 bases and J by 2 bases, with 13 bases between the two germline ends. The CDR3 runs 14 residues.

V usage is TRBV6-5 and J usage is TRBJ1-2, with TRBD1 matching 10 bases. The CDR3 runs 13 residues. Germline values: CDR1 MNHEY, CDR2 SVGAGI. The V and J ends lost 8 bases and 5 bases, in that order; junction bases with no gene match: 5. The chain's CDR3 is CASRQGAGYGYTF. The CDR3 DNA sequence: TGTGCCAGCCGACAGGGGGCGGGATATGGCTACACCTTC.